Below, 24 T cell receptor beta chains from the same sample are listed, as sequenced in a study of shared clonotypes between healthy human individuals. Sequenced by immunoSEQ multiplex PCR; TCRdb stores in-frame clones only, minus some. The sample lists about 2.4 million clones; over 85% were seen once. Sample: naive CD4+ T cells from PBMCs. The subset is: CD45RA+ positively selected. The receptors derive from a man between 18 and 35 years old in good health. Some clones in this sample may be carry-over from other donors' samples.

The V and J genes are TRBV15 and TRBJ2-7; D call uncertain. V lost 3 bases and J lost 5, with 11 bases in between. The CDR3 totals 13 residues. Germline V gene sequence: CDR1 LNHNV, CDR2 YYDKDF (reference sequence). CDR3 bases: TGTGCCACCAGCAGCAATGGGATCGACGAGCAGTACTTC. Amino acid sequence: CATSSNGIDEQYF.

The V call is TRBV19, the J call TRBJ2-1, with D possibly TRBD2 on 6 matching bases. This CDR3 region has 20 residues. From germline, CDR1 is LNHDA and CDR2 SQIVND (reference sequence). The ends were cut back, 4 bases at V and 0 bases at J, with 25 bases in the middle. The CDR3 coding sequence is TGTGCCAGTAGTACACCCTCCAGATTCCTAGCGTCGAGCTCCTACAATGAGCAGTTCTTC. Translating gives CASSTPSRFLASSSYNEQFF.

This chain connects TRBV2 to TRBJ1-1, with unresolved D. This CDR3 spans 13 amino acids. The V gene lost 10 bases and the J gene lost 2 bases, with 14 bases spanning the gap. CDR1 is SNHLY, CDR2 FYNNEI, per germline. The DNA for the CDR3 is TGTGCCACCCACTCAGGACCTAACACTGAAGCTTTCTTT. It encodes CATHSGPNTEAFF.

This clone was detected only a few times. The chain joins TRBV9 to TRBJ2-1; D possibly uses TRBD1 or TRBD2 (5 bases each). V was cut by 3 bases and J by 7 bases, with 14 bases left in between. The CDR3 contains 14 residues. Germline-derived CDR1 and CDR2 are SGDLS and YYNGEE. The CDR3, as DNA: TGTGCCAGCAGCGCGATGGGACCTACGAATGAGCAGTTCTTC. This translates into CASSAMGPTNEQFF.

The chain recombines TRBV7-8 with TRBJ2-7; D is perhaps TRBD1 (6 bases). The CDR3 has 17 amino acids. Deletions cut 1 base from V and 6 bases from J, with 22 bases between. Germline CDR1 SGHVS, CDR2 FQNEAQ. In DNA, the CDR3 is TGTGCCAGCAGCTTAGAGCCCCCCCCAGGGGTGGACGGCGAGCAGTACTTC. Translation gives CASSLEPPPGVDGEQYF.

The CDR3 region has the DNA TGTGCCAGCTCACCAACAGGGAGGGAAAAACTGTTTTTT. It specifies CASSPTGREKLFF. The V gene is TRBV18, the J gene TRBJ1-4, with D possibly being TRBD1 (6 bases). The CDR3 has 13 residues. Germline CDR1 is KGHSH and CDR2 is LQKENI. V dropped 2 bases and J dropped 8 bases, with 9 bases sitting between them.

This chain joins TRBV6-4 and TRBJ2-2, with no clear D. The germline V and J ends were trimmed by 0 bases and 4 bases, with 6 bases remaining between them. The CDR3 totals 14 residues. Germline CDR1 is MRHNA and CDR2 is SNTAGT. In DNA, the CDR3 is TGTGCCAGCAGTGACTCCTGGCGCACCGGGGAGCTGTTTTTT. As protein: CASSDSWRTGELFF.

The chain combines TRBV4-2 with TRBJ2-1; possibly TRBD2 for D (5 bases). The CDR3 extends over 15 amino acids. Germline V gene data show CDR1 as LGHNA and CDR2 as YNFKEQ. V lost 0 bases and J lost 4, with 10 bases in between. The CDR3 is CASSQESTRYNEQFF. The CDR3 coding sequence is TGTGCCAGCAGCCAAGAGTCCACTAGGTACAATGAGCAGTTCTTC.

This clone was seen a single time. The rearrangement joins TRBV5-1 to TRBJ2-3, with 11 bases matching TRBD2. With 7 bases clipped from V and 0 bases from J, the junction kept 7 bases outside the gene matches. The CDR3 loop spans 16 amino acids. CDR1 and CDR2 (germline): SGHRS, YFSETQ. Written as DNA, the CDR3 is TGCGCCAGCTTTGGGAGACTAGCGGGGAGCACAGATACGCAGTATTTT. Encoded protein: CASFGRLAGSTDTQYF.

The rearrangement joins TRBV7-2 to TRBJ2-3; D possibly corresponds to TRBD1 (6 bases). V was shortened by 1 base and J by 2 bases, with 10 bases between the two germline ends. The CDR3 extends over 15 amino acids. The germline CDR1 and CDR2 sequences are SGHTA and FQGNSA. The CDR3 region has the DNA TGTGCCAGCAGCTTAGGGACAGTCTTCACAGATACGCAGTATTTT. Translated, it gives CASSLGTVFTDTQYF.

This chain joins TRBV6-1 and TRBJ2-7; D is tentatively TRBD1 or TRBD2 (5 bases each). The CDR3 consists of 12 residues. The V end was cut by 9 bases, the J end by 1 base, with 10 bases between. CDR1 MNHNS and CDR2 SASEGT come from the germline V gene. In DNA form, the CDR3 reads TGTGCCAGTGGGAGACAGTCCTACGAGCAGTACTTC. As protein: CASGRQSYEQYF.

V gene TRBV28 combines with J gene TRBJ1-3; 8 nucleotides agree with TRBD1. Germline V lookup: CDR1 MDHEN, CDR2 SYDVKM. The J segment lost 2 bases and the V segment lost 3 bases, leaving 9 bases of the junction unmatched. The CDR3 runs to 17 residues. This CDR3 reads CASSLPGRGQAGNTIYF. The CDR3 nucleotides read TGTGCCAGCAGTTTGCCCGGCAGGGGGCAGGCTGGAAACACCATATATTTT.

V and J are TRBV7-2 and TRBJ2-1, with unresolved D. CDR3 length: 13 residues. Trimming cost V 1 base and J 7 bases, with 8 bases left between them. From germline, CDR1 is SGHTA and CDR2 FQGNSA. In nucleotides, the CDR3 is TGTGCCAGCAGCTTAGGGATAGAGAATGAGCAGTTCTTC. This codes for CASSLGIENEQFF. Based on the CDR3 plus reference TRBV7-2 and TRBJ2-1, the full variable domain is GAGVSQSPSNKVTEKGKDVELRCDPISGHTALYWYRQSLGQGLEFLIYFQGNSAPDKSGLPSDRFSAERTGGSVSTLTIQRTQQEDSAVYLCASSLGIENEQFFGPGTRLTVL.

Notes on this clone: Other DNA variants within this sample encode the same CDR3. The chain couples TRBV7-3 to TRBJ1-2; 8 bases match TRBD1. CDR3 length equals 15 residues. J was trimmed by 0 bases and V by 5 bases; bases with no gene match: 5. Germline loops: CDR1 SGHTA, CDR2 FQGTGA. CDR3 sequence (DNA): TGTGCCAGCAGCCCCGGACAGGGCGCTAACTATGGCTACACCTTC. Translating gives CASSPGQGANYGYTF.

This rearrangement joins TRBV28 to TRBJ2-2, with 8 bases lining up with TRBD1. Losses at the gene ends were 9 bases for V and 5 bases for J; bases not matched to a gene: 11. The CDR3 loop spans 15 amino acids. CDR1 and CDR2 from the germline V gene are MDHEN and SYDVKM. CDR3 nucleotides: TGTGCCAGTGACTCGACAGGGGCGAGGACCGGGGAGCTGTTTTTT. This gives the protein CASDSTGARTGELFF.

This clone was seen only once. This chain links TRBV6-5 with TRBJ1-2; 10 bases are a match to TRBD1. The V segment lost 8 bases and the J segment 4 bases; nucleotides outside the gene matches: 1. This CDR3 spans 12 amino acids. Germline-derived CDR1 and CDR2 are MNHEY and SVGAGI. CDR3 bases: TGTGCCAGCCGGGACAGGGGCTATGGCTACACCTTC. Its translation is CASRDRGYGYTF.

This chain uses TRBV28 with TRBJ1-2, with a weak D call TRBD1 (6 bases). Deletions cut 3 bases from V and 4 bases from J, with 21 bases between. CDR1 and CDR2 from the germline V gene are MDHEN and SYDVKM. The CDR3 runs 17 residues. The CDR3 DNA sequence: TGTGCCAGCAGTTTCGGGACACAACCAAAACACCTCTATGGCTACACCTTC. This sequence encodes CASSFGTQPKHLYGYTF.

The J gene is TRBJ1-2, the V gene TRBV7-2; tentative D call: TRBD1 (5 bases). Trimming took off 10 bases at V and 0 bases at J, with 18 bases between the two ends. The CDR3 consists of 15 residues. CDR1 is SGHTA and CDR2 is FQGNSA in the germline V gene. CDR3 residues: CATPRRGRANYGYTF. The DNA of the CDR3 is TGTGCCACCCCCCGCCGGGGGAGAGCTAACTATGGCTACACCTTC.

The gene calls are TRBV28 and TRBJ1-5; 9 bases map to TRBD1. J was trimmed by 6 bases and V by 10 bases; bases with no gene match: 7. The germline V gene encodes CDR1 MDHEN and CDR2 SYDVKM. This CDR3 is built from 13 residues. The CDR3 DNA reads TGTGCCAACCGACAGGGGGAAGGTCAGCCCCAGCATTTT. Its protein product is CANRQGEGQPQHF.

The chain is built from TRBV18 and TRBJ2-2, with 11 bases that match TRBD2. CDR3 length equals 16 residues. J lost 5 bases, V lost 3 bases, and 5 bases had no gene match. Germline V CDR1 and CDR2: KGHSH, LQKENI. CDR3 bases: TGTGCCAGCTCACCCACTAGCGGGAGAGGGACCGGGGAGCTGTTTTTT. Translating gives CASSPTSGRGTGELFF. The whole variable domain, filled in from reference TRBV18 and TRBJ2-2, reads NAGVMQNPRHLVRRRGQEARLRCSPMKGHSHVYWYRQLPEEGLKFMVYLQKENIIDESGMPKERFSAEFPKEGPSILRIQQVVRGDSAAYFCASSPTSGRGTGELFFGEGSRLTVL.

The chain carries TRBV29-1 and TRBJ2-1, with D possibly being TRBD1 (6 bases). CDR3 length: 15 residues. The germline CDR1 and CDR2 sequences are SQVTM and ANQGSEA. V lost 3 bases and J lost 0, with 12 bases in between. CDR3 in amino acids: CSVDRQAYSYNEQFF. As DNA, the CDR3 is TGCAGCGTTGATCGACAGGCTTACTCCTACAATGAGCAGTTCTTC.

As regards this clone: Other nucleotide sequences from this sample produce the same CDR3. The V call is TRBV9, the J call TRBJ2-1; D may be TRBD1 or TRBD2 (5 bases each). Germline CDR1 and CDR2: SGDLS and YYNGEE. CDR3 size: 15 residues. V lost 0 bases and J 2 bases, leaving 9 bases between the germline ends. The CDR3 reads CASSVDGGAYNEQFF. The CDR3 region has the DNA TGTGCCAGCAGCGTAGATGGGGGAGCCTACAATGAGCAGTTCTTC.

This chain uses TRBV4-3 with TRBJ2-3, with unresolved D. Between the trimmed V and J ends, which lost 2 bases and 0 bases, there was a span of 12 bases. The germline gives CDR1 LGHNA, CDR2 YSLEER. The CDR3 is made up of 16 amino acids. The CDR3 region is CASSQRSAPSTDTQYF. The CDR3 coding sequence is TGCGCCAGCAGCCAACGAAGTGCACCTAGCACAGATACGCAGTATTTT.

The V and J genes are TRBV7-6 and TRBJ1-5; D remains ambiguous. Trimming left V 5 bases short and J 0 bases short, with 11 bases between. The CDR3 is 15 residues long. CDR1 and CDR2 from the germline V gene are SGHVS and FNYEAQ. CDR3 sequence (DNA): TGTGCCAGCAGCAGAACCGACGGTAGCAATCAGCCCCAGCATTTT. Its protein is CASSRTDGSNQPQHF. The variable domain in full, completed from reference TRBV7-6 and TRBJ1-5, reads GAGVSQSPRYKVTKRGQDVALRCDPISGHVSLYWYRQALGQGPEFLTYFNYEAQQDKSGLPNDRFSAERPEGSISTLTIQRTEQRDSAMYRCASSRTDGSNQPQHFGDGTRLSIL.